The T cell receptor (beta chain) under discussion was sequenced for a study of technical replicates of blood from a handful of donors. Method: immunoSEQ multiplex PCR; TCRdb's copy keeps in-frame clones and lacks some. The repertoire holds around 80,000 clones, with about 91% as singletons. Germline values: CDR1 SGHRS, CDR2 YFSETQ. J lost 4 bases, V lost 3 bases, and 6 bases had no gene match. The CDR3 spans 14 residues. The sequence was obtained from a human donor in good health. The sequencing input was T cells isolated from PBMCs. This chain connects TRBV5-1 to TRBJ1-1; 7 bases line up with TRBD1. The CDR3 region is CASSSGDSGTEAFF. The DNA of the CDR3 is TGCGCCAGCAGCTCAGGGGACAGCGGCACTGAAGCTTTCTTT.